This T cell receptor beta chain was sequenced in a study of T-cell reconstitution after alpha-beta-depleted transplantation in children. A library of TCRbeta sequences, prepared with unique molecular identifiers, was generated. MiXCR was run by TCRdb on the PCR reads, yielding one entry per CDR3 protein. The sample holds 350,000 to 450,000 distinct CDR3 sequences, 10% to 15% seen once. The CDR3 is 15 amino acids. The germline CDR1 and CDR2 sequences are SGDLS and YYNGEE. V lost 0 bases and J lost 3, with 11 bases in between. The table lists this clonotype with a few counts. The V and J genes are TRBV9 and TRBJ2-3; tentative D call: TRBD2 (6 bases). This receptor was obtained from a human donor who donated a stem cell graft to a child with Fanconi anemia. The sequences come from PBMCs, collected from the stem cell graft. The CDR3 loop reads CASSVESGVTDTQYF. DNA of the CDR3: TGTGCCAGCAGCGTAGAGTCGGGGGTGACAGATACGCAGTATTTT.